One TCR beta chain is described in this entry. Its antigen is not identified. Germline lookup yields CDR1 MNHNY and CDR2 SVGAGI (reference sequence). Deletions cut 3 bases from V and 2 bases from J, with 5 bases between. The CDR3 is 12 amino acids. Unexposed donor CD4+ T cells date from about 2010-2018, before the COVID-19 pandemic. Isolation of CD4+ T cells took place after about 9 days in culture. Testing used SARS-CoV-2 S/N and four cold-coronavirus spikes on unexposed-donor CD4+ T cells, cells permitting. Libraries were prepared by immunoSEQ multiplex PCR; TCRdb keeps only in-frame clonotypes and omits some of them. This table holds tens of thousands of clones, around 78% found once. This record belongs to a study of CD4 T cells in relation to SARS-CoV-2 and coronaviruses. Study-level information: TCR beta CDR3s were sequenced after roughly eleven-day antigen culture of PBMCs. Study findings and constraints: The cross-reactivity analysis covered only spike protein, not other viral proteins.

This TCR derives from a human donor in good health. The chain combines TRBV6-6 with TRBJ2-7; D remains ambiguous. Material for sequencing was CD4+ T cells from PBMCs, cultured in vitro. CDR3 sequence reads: CASSYQTYEQYF. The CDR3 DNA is TGTGCCAGCAGTTATCAGACCTACGAGCAGTACTTC.